These 5 T cell receptor beta chains came from one sample sequenced in a study of T cell responses to AZD1222 COVID-19 vaccine. Method: immunoSEQ multiplex PCR; TCRdb's copy keeps in-frame clones and lacks some. Of around 180,000 clones in the sample, 94% are singletons; the top ten hold about 1.5%. Sequencing used peripheral blood, obtained 28 days after the second AZD1222 dose. The receptors derive from an adult who received the AZD1222 COVID-19 vaccine.

This clone has just one count. The chain employs TRBV5-1 and TRBJ2-3; 11 bases align to TRBD2. V lost 4 bases and J lost 2; bases outside the gene matches: 6. This CDR3 has 16 residues. The germline V gene encodes CDR1 SGHRS and CDR2 YFSETQ. The CDR3 DNA reads TGCGCCAGCAGCACGGGGACTAGCGGCCACACAGATACGCAGTATTTT. Translated, it gives CASSTGTSGHTDTQYF.

As to this clone: Other DNA sequences of this sample code for an identical CDR3. The chain links TRBV11-3 to TRBJ2-7, with D tentatively TRBD1 (6 bases). Trimming pared 3 bases from V and 7 bases from J, leaving 25 bases between. The germline V gene has CDR1 SGHNT and CDR2 YENEEA. This CDR3 contains 17 residues. The CDR3 nucleotides are TGTGCCAGCAGCTTCCGGGGACACGGTGTGCTCTCGGGTGAGCAGTACTTC. Amino acid sequence: CASSFRGHGVLSGEQYF.

V and J are TRBV7-9 and TRBJ2-7, with 12 bases that match TRBD2. Germline V gene sequence: CDR1 SEHNR, CDR2 FQNEAQ (reference sequence). J gave up 3 bases and V 4 bases, and 7 bases lay outside the gene matches. The CDR3 length is 16 residues. CDR3 nucleotides: TGTGCCAGCAGCTCTAGCGGGAGGGCCGGTCGCTACGAGCAGTACTTC. This sequence encodes CASSSSGRAGRYEQYF.

The rearrangement links TRBV30 to TRBJ1-5, with 8 bases that match TRBD1. Germline CDR1 GTSNPN, CDR2 SVGIG (reference sequence). The V gene end was trimmed by 2 bases and the J gene end by 5 bases; junction bases not matched to a gene: 5. This CDR3 is built from 14 residues. In DNA form, the CDR3 reads TGTGCCTGGAGTACCGGGACAGGTTATCAGCCCCAGCATTTT. It is translated as CAWSTGTGYQPQHF. The full variable domain, completed using reference TRBV30 and TRBJ1-5, is SQTIHQWPATLVQPVGSPLSLECTVEGTSNPNLYWYRQAAGRGLQLLFYSVGIGQISSEVPQNLSASRPQDRQFILSSKKLLLSDSGFYLCAWSTGTGYQPQHFGDGTRLSIL.

The CDR3: CASTLDRGSMGYTF. In nucleotides, the CDR3 is TGTGCCAGCACCCTGGACAGGGGGTCGATGGGCTACACCTTC. V and J are TRBV2 and TRBJ1-2; TRBD1 agrees at 10 bases. The ends lost 7 bases at V and 8 bases at J; junction bases unmatched: 10. The CDR3 is made up of 14 amino acids. Germline CDR1 reads SNHLY; CDR2 reads FYNNEI.